This T cell receptor beta chain emerged from a study of blood T cell repertoires in COVID-19. The germline V gene has CDR1 LGHNA and CDR2 YSLEER. The CDR3 spans 16 residues. V was trimmed by 1 base and J by 7 bases, leaving 16 bases between them. This table comes from immunoSEQ multiplex PCR, and its TCRdb copy is limited to in-frame clones, with some not included. This table has about 120,000 clones, nearly 90% appearing once. While infection was still active, Seattle patients were enrolled and then followed longitudinally. This clonotype was obtained from a woman aged 55-69 years with COVID-19, enrolled during active disease. This sequence joins TRBV4-3 and TRBJ1-4; possibly TRBD1 for D (6 bases). The sequenced material came from peripheral blood. The CDR3 DNA reads TGCGCCAGCAGCCAAGCCAGGGGACGGGCTAGTGAAAAACTGTTTTTT. Translation gives CASSQARGRASEKLFF.